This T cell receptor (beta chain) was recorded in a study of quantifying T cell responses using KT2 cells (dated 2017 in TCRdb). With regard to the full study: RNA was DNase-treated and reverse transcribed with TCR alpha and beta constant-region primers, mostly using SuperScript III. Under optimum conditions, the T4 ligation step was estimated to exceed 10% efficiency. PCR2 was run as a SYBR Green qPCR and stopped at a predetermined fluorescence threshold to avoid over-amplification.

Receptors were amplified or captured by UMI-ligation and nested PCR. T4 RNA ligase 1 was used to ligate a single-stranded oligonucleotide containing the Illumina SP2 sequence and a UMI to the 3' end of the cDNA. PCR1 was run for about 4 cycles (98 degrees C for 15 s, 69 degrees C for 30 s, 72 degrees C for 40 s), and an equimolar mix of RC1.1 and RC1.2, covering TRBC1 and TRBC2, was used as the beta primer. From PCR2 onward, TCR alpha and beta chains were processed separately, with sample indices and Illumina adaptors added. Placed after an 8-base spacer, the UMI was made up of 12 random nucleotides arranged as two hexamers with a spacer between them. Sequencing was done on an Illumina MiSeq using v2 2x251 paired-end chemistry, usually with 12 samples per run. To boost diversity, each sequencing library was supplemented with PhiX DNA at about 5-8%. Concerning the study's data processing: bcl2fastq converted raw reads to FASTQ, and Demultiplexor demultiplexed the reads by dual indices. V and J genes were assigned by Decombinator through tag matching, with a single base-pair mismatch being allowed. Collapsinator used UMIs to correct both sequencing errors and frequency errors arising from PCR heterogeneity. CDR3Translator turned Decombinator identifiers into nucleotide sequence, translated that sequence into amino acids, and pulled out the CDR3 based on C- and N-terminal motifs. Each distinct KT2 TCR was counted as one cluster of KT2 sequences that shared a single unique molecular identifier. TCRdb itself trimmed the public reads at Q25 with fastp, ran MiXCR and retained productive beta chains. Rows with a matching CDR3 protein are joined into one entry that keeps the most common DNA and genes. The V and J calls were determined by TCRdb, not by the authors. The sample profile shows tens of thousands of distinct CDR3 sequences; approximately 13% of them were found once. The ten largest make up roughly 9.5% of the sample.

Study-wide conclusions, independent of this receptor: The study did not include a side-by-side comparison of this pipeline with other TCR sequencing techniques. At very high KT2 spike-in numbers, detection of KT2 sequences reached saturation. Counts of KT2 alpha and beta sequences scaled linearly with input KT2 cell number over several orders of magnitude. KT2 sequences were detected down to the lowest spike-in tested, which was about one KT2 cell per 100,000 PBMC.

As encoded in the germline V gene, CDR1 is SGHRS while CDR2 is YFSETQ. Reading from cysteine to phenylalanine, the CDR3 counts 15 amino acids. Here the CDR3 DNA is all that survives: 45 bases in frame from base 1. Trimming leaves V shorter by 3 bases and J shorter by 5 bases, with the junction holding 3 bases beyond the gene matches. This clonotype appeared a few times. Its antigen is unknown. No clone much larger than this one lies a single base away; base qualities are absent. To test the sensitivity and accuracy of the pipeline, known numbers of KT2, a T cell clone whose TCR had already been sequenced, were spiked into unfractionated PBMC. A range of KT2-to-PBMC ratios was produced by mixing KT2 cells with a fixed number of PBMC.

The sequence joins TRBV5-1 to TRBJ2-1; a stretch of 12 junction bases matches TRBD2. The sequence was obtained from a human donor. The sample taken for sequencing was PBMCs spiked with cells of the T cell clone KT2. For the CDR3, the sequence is CASSSLAGGDNEQFF. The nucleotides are TGCGCCAGCAGCTCACTAGCGGGAGGTGACAATGAGCAGTTCTTC.